This TCR beta chain was recovered during a study of shared clonotypes between healthy human individuals. Sorted-subset replicate PCRs used 150 to 200 ng of genomic DNA. This amount corresponded to 30,000 to 35,000 T cell genomes. TCRdb keeps only in-frame clones here, not all; method: immunoSEQ multiplex PCR. The sample yields millions of clones, approximately 93% seen once. The sample holds one count of this clone. Its target is not known. Per germline, CDR1 MGHDK and CDR2 SYGVNS. The J segment lost 7 bases and the V segment lost 8 bases, leaving 16 bases of the junction unmatched. This CDR3 has 16 residues. Whole-study findings and limits: The four-donor shared clonotypes exceeded non-shared clonotypes in generation probability, with non-shared ones scoring lower.

HIV-negative, healthy adults without recent acute infections or vaccinations were the donors. The sequenced material came from naive CD4+ T cells from PBMCs. Subset described: CD45RA+ positively selected. The clonotype comes from a man aged 18 to 30 in good health. Some clones in this sample may be carry-over from other donors' samples. The chain combines TRBV25-1 with TRBJ2-1, with 8 bases identical to TRBD2. This CDR3 is CASSSGGAGGRNEQFF. CDR3 DNA sequence: TGTGCCAGCTCCTCCGGGGGGGCGGGAGGTAGAAATGAGCAGTTCTTC.